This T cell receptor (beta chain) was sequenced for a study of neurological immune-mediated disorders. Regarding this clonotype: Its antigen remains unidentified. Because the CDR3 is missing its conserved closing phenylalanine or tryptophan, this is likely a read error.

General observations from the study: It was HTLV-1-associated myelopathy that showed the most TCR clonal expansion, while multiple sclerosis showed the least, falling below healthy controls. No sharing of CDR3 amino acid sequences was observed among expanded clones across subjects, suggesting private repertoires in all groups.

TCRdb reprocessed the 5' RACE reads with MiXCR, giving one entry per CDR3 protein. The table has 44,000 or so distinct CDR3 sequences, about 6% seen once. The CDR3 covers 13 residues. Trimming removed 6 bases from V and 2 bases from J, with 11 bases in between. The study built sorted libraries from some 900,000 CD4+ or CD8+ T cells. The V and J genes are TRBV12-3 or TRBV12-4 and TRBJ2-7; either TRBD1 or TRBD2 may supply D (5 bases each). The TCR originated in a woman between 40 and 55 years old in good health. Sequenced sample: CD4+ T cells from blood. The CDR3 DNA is TGTGCCAGCAGCGTCCTGGGGGCCTACGAGCAGTACTAC. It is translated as CASSVLGAYEQYY.